These T cell receptor beta chains were read from a single sample in a study of T cells in Graves' hyperthyroidism and ophthalmopathy. From the multiplex PCR reads, TCRdb called clonotypes with MiXCR, one entry per CDR3 protein. Of 450,000 to 650,000 distinct CDR3 sequences in the sample, around 21% were seen once. The specimen sequenced was blood. The receptors were gathered from a young man with Graves' hyperthyroidism. Each CDR3 is given with its conserved first and last residue. The D gene is left open where the match is weak. Only some rows state a clone size, as once, few, many or a class for expanded clones.

d_call	clone_size	v_call	j_call	cdr3_nt	cdr3_aa
NA	NA	TRBV28	TRBJ2-7	TGTGCCAGCACCTCCGGGGCCGCCGGCGAGCAGTACTTC	CASTSGAAGEQYF
TRBD1	many	TRBV24-1	TRBJ1-2	TGTGCCACCCACGACAGGGCTGACGGCTACACCTTC	CATHDRADGYTF
NA	NA	TRBV5-6	TRBJ2-7	TGTGCCAGCAGCTTGGTCGCCGGACACCTCTCCTACGAGCAGTACTTC	CASSLVAGHLSYEQYF
NA	few	TRBV29-1	TRBJ1-3	TGCAGCGTGTCCCAGGGCCCGGCGGCTTCGAACACCATATATTTT	CSVSQGPAASNTIYF
TRBD2	many	TRBV11-2	TRBJ2-7	TGTGCCAGCAGCTGGGCTAGCGGGGCCTACGAGCAGTACTTC	CASSWASGAYEQYF
NA	NA	TRBV11-2	TRBJ1-6	TGTGCCAGCAGCTTACAAGCAGGGTCAAATTCACCCCTCCACTTT	CASSLQAGSNSPLHF
NA	many	TRBV4-1	TRBJ2-7	TGCGCCAGCAGCCAAGGGTACCCCTACGAGCAGTACTTC	CASSQGYPYEQYF
TRBD1	NA	TRBV30	TRBJ2-7	TGTGGCTGGAGTAAGGGACAGGGCTACGAGCAGTACTTC	CGWSKGQGYEQYF
NA	many	TRBV10-3	TRBJ2-2	TGTGCCATCAGTGAGACAGAACAGGCGAACACCGGGGAGCTGTTTTTT	CAISETEQANTGELFF
NA	many	TRBV12-3/TRBV12-4	TRBJ2-5	TGTGCCAGCAGTTCCGGCCCCACTACGTACCAAGAGACCCAGTACTTC	CASSSGPTTYQETQYF
NA	NA	TRBV28	TRBJ2-7	TGTGCCAGCAGTCCGTACTTCTACGAGCAGTACTTC	CASSPYFYEQYF
TRBD1	many	TRBV12-3/TRBV12-4	TRBJ2-2	TGTGCCAGCAGGTCGACAGGGGTCACCGGGGAGCTGTTTTTT	CASRSTGVTGELFF
TRBD1	NA	TRBV7-9	TRBJ2-7	TGTGCCAGCAGCTCGCCGGGACAGGGGAGGGTCGAGCAGTACTTC	CASSSPGQGRVEQYF
NA	many	TRBV28	TRBJ1-2	TGTGCCAGCAGTTCCCCCTGGGGCAGCTCTAACTATGGCTACACCTTC	CASSSPWGSSNYGYTF
TRBD1	many	TRBV4-1	TRBJ1-1	TGCGCCAGCAGCCAAGGCTGGGGACAGACGGGGAACACTGAAGCTTTCTTT	CASSQGWGQTGNTEAFF
NA	many	TRBV5-1	TRBJ2-2	TGCGCCAGCAGCTTGGACGGTCGAACCGGGGAGCTGTTTTTT	CASSLDGRTGELFF
NA	NA	TRBV4-1	TRBJ2-5	TGCGCCAGCAGCCAAGAAGGGACCCCGAGAAGGAGCGAGACCCAGTACTTC	CASSQEGTPRRSETQYF
TRBD2	many	TRBV29-1	TRBJ2-7	TGCAGCGTTGGGGGACTAGCGGGCTACGAGCAGTACTTC	CSVGGLAGYEQYF
TRBD2	NA	TRBV12-3/TRBV12-4	TRBJ2-7	TGTGCCAGCAGGTCGGGACTAGTCGACGAGCAGTACTTC	CASRSGLVDEQYF
NA	NA	TRBV12-5	TRBJ2-5	TGTGCTAGTGGTCAACCGTACCAAGAGACCCAGTACTTC	CASGQPYQETQYF
NA	many	TRBV7-8	TRBJ1-5	TGTGCCAGCAGCAGAGGTGGGCGGACTTATAGCAATCAGCCCCAGCATTTT	CASSRGGRTYSNQPQHF
NA	many	TRBV18	TRBJ1-3	TGTGCCAGCAGCCCCAGGGGAAACACCATATATTTT	CASSPRGNTIYF
NA	many	TRBV20-1	TRBJ1-5	TGCAGTGCTAGAGATTTACAGGGAAATCAGCCCCAGCATTTT	CSARDLQGNQPQHF
NA	many	TRBV7-8	TRBJ2-5	TGTGCCAGCAGGCAGAGGGGTCAAGAGACCCAGTACTTC	CASRQRGQETQYF
NA	many	TRBV15	TRBJ2-2	TGTGCCACCAGCAGAGATTGGTCGGGCACCGGGGAGCTGTTTTTT	CATSRDWSGTGELFF
NA	many	TRBV28	TRBJ2-7	TGTGCCAGCAGTTTATACAAGGGGAGCTACGAGCAGTACTTC	CASSLYKGSYEQYF
TRBD1	NA	TRBV29-1	TRBJ1-1	TGCAGCGTGGGATACCAGGGGGAACGGACTGAAGCTTTCTTT	CSVGYQGERTEAFF
NA	NA	TRBV6-1	TRBJ1-1	TGTGCCATATATAGGGGTGACACTGAAGCTTTCTTT	CAIYRGDTEAFF
TRBD2	few	TRBV29-1	TRBJ2-2	TGCAGCGCTGTACGGGAGGGCGGGGAGCTGTTTTTT	CSAVREGGELFF
NA	many	TRBV6-2/TRBV6-3	TRBJ2-5	TGTGCCAGCAGTTACTCCCCGTTGGCGGGGGCAACCCTGGAGACCCAGTACTTC	CASSYSPLAGATLETQYF
NA	NA	TRBV6-2/TRBV6-3	TRBJ1-1	TGTGCCAGCAGTTACTGGGACGCCACGGTTAGTGGCACTGAAGCTTTCTTT	CASSYWDATVSGTEAFF
NA	many	TRBV11-2	TRBJ2-7	TGTGCCAGCAGCCCCACTTCGGCAGGGGAATCCTACGAGCAGTACTTC	CASSPTSAGESYEQYF
NA	many	TRBV5-1	TRBJ1-2	TGCGCCAGCAGCTTGGCCGAGAACCCGGACTATGGCTACACCTTC	CASSLAENPDYGYTF
TRBD1	NA	TRBV6-2/TRBV6-3	TRBJ2-7	TGTGCCAGCAGTTTCCCCCCCGGGACAGGGAGCGAGCAGTACTTC	CASSFPPGTGSEQYF
NA	NA	TRBV28	TRBJ2-7	TGTGCCAGCTGTAGTGGGGGAAGGGGCTACGAGCAGTACTTC	CASCSGGRGYEQYF
NA	many	TRBV2	TRBJ1-2	TGTGCCAACGCCCGGGTCGAGGGGAACTATGGCTACACCTTC	CANARVEGNYGYTF